The entry that follows covers one T cell receptor beta chain sequence. Assay used: immunoSEQ multiplex PCR; TCRdb lists only in-frame clones, some missing. The sample has tens of thousands of clones, roughly nine tenths seen once. Trimming took off 2 bases at V and 7 bases at J, with 14 bases between the two ends. The CDR3 is 15 amino acids. Germline CDR1 reads SGHVS; CDR2 reads FNYEAQ. The sample originates from a study of control samples from healthy donors and cancer patients. This chain uses TRBV7-6 with TRBJ1-4; D is unclear. What was sequenced was PBMCs. This clonotype was sampled from a man aged 35 to 55 with colorectal cancer. This CDR3 is CASSLQAQSAEKLFF. Here the CDR3 DNA reads TGTGCCAGCAGCTTACAGGCCCAGTCAGCTGAAAAACTGTTTTTT.